Below are 15 T cell receptor beta chains sequenced from a single sample in a study of regulatory T cells in long-lasting Graves disease. The TCR beta library used iRepertoire HTBI primers with Arm-PCR amplification of CDR3. TCRdb processed the multiplex PCR reads anew with MiXCR; each CDR3 protein has one entry. The sample shows 250,000 to 400,000 distinct CDR3 sequences, 18% of them seen only once. Time point denoted: newly diagnosed GD, antithyroid drugs for less than 3 months. RNA extracted from PBMCs served as the sequencing template. This sample comprised peripheral blood mononuclear cells (PBMCs), obtained at new diagnosis, from a patient treated with antithyroid drugs. These receptors were obtained from a female donor with Graves disease.

This clonotype has at least ten counts. This CDR3 reads CASSFPGTGGGVSPLHF. CDR3 nucleotides: TGTGCCAGCAGTTTCCCTGGGACAGGGGGCGGTGTTTCACCCCTCCACTTT. This chain connects TRBV28 to TRBJ1-6, with TRBD1 identical over 12 bases. This CDR3 is built from 17 residues. The trim removed 3 bases at V and 9 bases at J, leaving 9 bases unmatched. Looked up from germline, CDR1 is MDHEN and CDR2 is SYDVKM. Full variable domain (rest looked up from reference TRBV28 and TRBJ1-6): DVKVTQSSRYLVKRTGEKVFLECVQDMDHENMFWYRQDPGLGLRLIYFSYDVKMKEKGDIPEGYSVSREKKERFSLILESASTNQTSMYLCASSFPGTGGGVSPLHFGNGTRLTVT.

With regard to this clonotype: Only one base separates this from a far larger clonotype, so it likely reflects a read error. The chain uses TRBV3-1 and TRBJ2-1; 8 bases match TRBD2. Germline lookup yields CDR1 LGHDT and CDR2 YNNKEL (reference sequence). The CDR3 covers 16 residues. The CDR3 sequence is CASSLPGLDRSDTQCF. The CDR3 nucleotides read TGTGCCAGCAGCCTGCCGGGACTAGACCGCTCAGATACGCAGTGTTTT.

V and J are TRBV7-2 and TRBJ2-7, with 10 positions matching TRBD2. CDR3 length equals 15 residues. Germline V gives CDR1 SGHTA, CDR2 FQGNSA. J lost 5 bases, V lost 2 bases, and 6 bases had no gene match. CDR3 protein: CASSLSAGGPHEQYF. The CDR3 DNA is TGTGCCAGCAGCTTATCAGCGGGAGGGCCCCACGAGCAGTACTTC.

This clonotype has ten or more counts. The rearrangement joins TRBV27 to TRBJ1-4; TRBD1 is a possible D gene (5 bases). The V gene lost 9 bases and the J gene lost 8 bases, with 16 bases spanning the gap. CDR1 is MNHEY and CDR2 is SMNVEV in the germline V gene (reference sequence). CDR3 length equals 13 residues. CDR3 sequence reads: CASGAGWGEKLFF. The CDR3 nucleotides are TGTGCCAGTGGGGCGGGATGGGGGGAAAAACTGTTTTTT.

This clonotype was recorded at least ten times. This rearrangement joins TRBV7-9 to TRBJ2-7, with D possibly matching TRBD2 (7 bases). There are 14 residues in the CDR3. With 7 bases removed from V and 2 bases from J, the gap between germline ends came to 15 bases. The germline gives CDR1 SEHNR, CDR2 FQNEAQ (reference sequence). The CDR3 bases are TGTGCCAGCACCGGAGCGGGACATCCCTACGAGCAGTACTTC. Translated, it gives CASTGAGHPYEQYF.

The V call is TRBV19, the J call TRBJ2-2, with a tentative D call TRBD1 (5 bases). The CDR3 spans 14 residues. Between the trimmed V and J ends, which lost 0 bases and 7 bases, there was a span of 9 bases. Germline CDR1 reads LNHDA; CDR2 reads SQIVND (reference sequence). CDR3 sequence reads: CASSIDTRVGELFF. As DNA, the CDR3 is TGTGCCAGTAGTATAGATACCAGGGTCGGGGAGCTGTTTTTT. Together with reference TRBV19 and TRBJ2-2, the CDR3 gives the full variable domain: DGGITQSPKYLFRKEGQNVTLSCEQNLNHDAMYWYRQDPGQGLRLIYYSQIVNDFQKGDIAEGYSVSREKKESFPLTVTSAQKNPTAFYLCASSIDTRVGELFFGEGSRLTVL.

Regarding this clonotype: Being one base from a much bigger clone, this may be a read error. The chain employs TRBV7-7 and TRBJ2-5; 14 positions agree with TRBD2. The J call may be incorrect, as the DNA end agrees better with TRBJ2-1. The CDR3 loop spans 17 amino acids. Germline V lookup: CDR1 SSHAT, CDR2 FNYEAQ (reference sequence). The CDR3 region is CASGPLGTSGGYNEQFF. CDR3 sequence (DNA): TGTGCTAGCGGCCCTCTCGGGACTAGCGGGGGATACAATGAGCAGTTCTTC.

This clonotype has a count of ten or more. The chain recombines TRBV29-1 with TRBJ2-1, with 8 bases matching TRBD1. CDR3 length: 16 amino acids. Germline V gene data show CDR1 as SQVTM and CDR2 as ANQGSEA. After removal of 2 bases from V and 0 bases from J, the junction contained 6 bases not matched to a gene. The CDR3 nucleotides are TGCAGCGTTGAATCACAGGGGGAATTCTCCTACAATGAGCAGTTCTTC. It yields the protein CSVESQGEFSYNEQFF.

This clonotype was seen more than once but under ten times. The chain has TRBV20-1 and TRBJ2-5; possible D gene TRBD1, 6 bases. This CDR3 is 13 amino acids long. V lost 6 bases and J 3 bases, leaving 14 bases between the germline ends. CDR1 and CDR2 from the germline V gene are DFQATT and SNEGSKA (reference sequence). The CDR3 DNA reads as TGCAGTGCACCCGTTGCAGGGGAAGAGACCCAGTACTTC. It specifies CSAPVAGEETQYF.

This clonotype has just a few counts. The chain has TRBV5-6 and TRBJ2-1; 14 bases map to TRBD2. From germline, CDR1 is SGHDT and CDR2 YYEEEE. This CDR3 comprises 19 residues. The V and J ends lost 2 bases and 9 bases, in that order; junction bases with no gene match: 16. CDR3 coding DNA: TGTGCCAGCAGCTTTCGACAGGGATGGACTAGCGGGAGGTTGGGTGAGCAGTTCTTC. This gives the protein CASSFRQGWTSGRLGEQFF. The full variable domain, in which reference TRBV5-6 and TRBJ2-1 provide the parts outside the CDR3, is DAGVTQSPTHLIKTRGQQVTLRCSPKSGHDTVSWYQQALGQGPQFIFQYYEEEERQRGNFPDRFSGHQFPNYSSELNVNALLLGDSALYLCASSFRQGWTSGRLGEQFFGPGTRLTVL.

The chain couples TRBV5-1 to TRBJ2-2, with 7 bases fitting TRBD2. Germline V lookup: CDR1 SGHRS, CDR2 YFSETQ. CDR3 length: 16 amino acids. V dropped 0 bases and J dropped 2; count of bases not matched to a gene: 4. CDR3 loop: CASSLVPGLNTGELFF. DNA of the CDR3: TGCGCCAGCAGCTTGGTCCCGGGACTAAACACCGGGGAGCTGTTTTTT.

The rearrangement joins TRBV5-6 to TRBJ2-5; D uncertain. Between the trimmed V and J ends, which lost 5 bases and 6 bases, there was a span of 17 bases. This CDR3 region has 14 residues. The germline CDR1 and CDR2 sequences are SGHDT and YYEEEE. CDR3 residues: CASSYFSDHKTQYF. The CDR3 nucleotides read TGTGCCAGCAGTTATTTCTCCGATCACAAGACCCAGTACTTC.

V is TRBV5-1 and J is TRBJ2-1; D possibly corresponds to TRBD2 (5 bases). The CDR3 runs 14 residues. The V end lost 4 bases, the J end lost 3 bases, and 11 bases lay between the germline ends. In germline, CDR1 is SGHRS, CDR2 YFSETQ. The CDR3 region has the DNA TGCGCCAGCAGCCCGTGGGAGAGCTACAATGAGCAGTTCTTC. It specifies CASSPWESYNEQFF.

The chain combines TRBV7-2 with TRBJ2-7, with D possibly being TRBD1 or TRBD2 (5 bases each). The germline V gene has CDR1 SGHTA and CDR2 FQGNSA. The CDR3 runs 15 residues. The germline V and J ends were trimmed by 4 bases and 5 bases, with 18 bases remaining between them. CDR3 coding DNA: TGTGCCAGCAGCTCCGGGACGGTGGTTTTTGACGAGCAGTACTTC. Its protein is CASSSGTVVFDEQYF.

Details on this clonotype: A far bigger clonotype differs at one base, so this is likely a read error. CDR3 protein: CASSRSGRMYEQFF. Here the CDR3 DNA reads TGCGCCAGCAGCCGTAGCGGGAGAATGTACGAGCAGTTCTTC. The chain has TRBV5-1 and TRBJ2-1, with TRBD2 matching 9 bases. The CDR3 totals 14 residues. V was clipped by 4 bases and J by 10 bases; unmatched bases: 9. Germline V gene data show CDR1 as SGHRS and CDR2 as YFSETQ.